This T cell receptor beta chain was captured by sequencing in a study of CD8 T cells in Susac syndrome. Across the whole study: Susac syndrome patients were untreated, on corticosteroids with some adding intravenous immunoglobulin, or on intravenous immunoglobulin only.

Random hexamers served to reverse transcribe about 0.5 to 1 ug RNA. TCRdb itself ran the immunoSEQ multiplex PCR reads through MiXCR, one entry per CDR3 protein. The sample has hundreds of thousands of distinct CDR3 sequences, about 94% seen once. The source of this sequence is a human donor with Susac syndrome. Sequencing input: CD4+ T cells from PBMCs.

CDR3 bases: TGTGCCAGCAGCCCACCCTCTGACAGGTCGTTCGCGAACACCGGGGAGCTGTTTTTT. It yields the protein CASSPPSDRSFANTGELFF. The chain carries TRBV3-1 and TRBJ2-2, with D perhaps TRBD1 (6 bases). Germline CDR1 is LGHDT and CDR2 is YNNKEL (reference sequence). Trimming stripped 4 bases from V and 0 bases from J, with 21 bases between. This CDR3 has 19 residues.